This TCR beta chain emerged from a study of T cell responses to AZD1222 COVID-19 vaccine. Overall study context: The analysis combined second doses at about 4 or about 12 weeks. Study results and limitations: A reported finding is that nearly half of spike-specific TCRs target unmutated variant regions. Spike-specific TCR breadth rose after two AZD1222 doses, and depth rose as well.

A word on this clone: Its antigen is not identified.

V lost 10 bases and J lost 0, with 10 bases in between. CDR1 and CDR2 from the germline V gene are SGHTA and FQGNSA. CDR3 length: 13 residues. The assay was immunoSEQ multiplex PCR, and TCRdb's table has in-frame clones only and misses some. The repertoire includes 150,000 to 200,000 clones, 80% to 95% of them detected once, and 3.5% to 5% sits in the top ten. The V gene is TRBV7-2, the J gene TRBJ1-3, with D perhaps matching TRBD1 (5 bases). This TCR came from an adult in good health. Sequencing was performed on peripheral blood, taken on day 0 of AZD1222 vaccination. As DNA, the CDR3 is TGTGCCAAACACACAGGCTCTGGAAACACCATATATTTT. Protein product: CAKHTGSGNTIYF.